One and the same sample provided the 3 T cell receptor beta chains below, sequenced in a study of T cell repertoires in cytomegalovirus infection. From the reads, TCRdb called clonotypes with MiXCR, one entry per CDR3 protein. The data show about 700,000 distinct CDR3 sequences, about 30% seen once. Their specific antigens are unknown. This material consisted of cultured PBMCs, taken from culture after CMV antigen stimulation. These receptors were obtained from a human donor in good health (CMV status not recorded). Some clones in this sample may be carry-over from other donors' samples.

This clonotype was recorded a few times. V gene TRBV6-5 combines with J gene TRBJ1-2; D is perhaps TRBD1 (6 bases). The CDR3 extends over 12 amino acids. Germline values: CDR1 MNHEY, CDR2 SVGAGI. V was shortened by 4 bases and J by 8 bases, with 11 bases between the two germline ends. CDR3 region: CASSSYRDGYTF. CDR3 coding DNA: TGTGCCAGCAGTTCGTACAGGGACGGCTACACCTTC.

There are a few counts of this clonotype. The V gene is TRBV13, the J gene TRBJ1-1, with D perhaps TRBD1 (5 bases). Trimming left V 4 bases short and J 4 bases short, with 16 bases between. From germline, CDR1 is PRHDT and CDR2 FYEKMQ (reference sequence). CDR3 length: 15 amino acids. The CDR3 reads CASSSRQLWSTEAFF. CDR3 DNA sequence: TGTGCCAGCAGCTCGCGACAGCTTTGGAGCACTGAAGCTTTCTTT.

This chain joins TRBV7-2 and TRBJ2-5, with 10 bases fitting TRBD2. This CDR3 contains 17 residues. Germline V gene sequence: CDR1 SGHTA, CDR2 FQGNSA. V gave up 3 bases and J gave up 5 bases; unmatched junction bases: 12. The CDR3 reads CASSFSRTSGKGETQYF. Here the CDR3 DNA reads TGTGCCAGCAGCTTTTCTCGGACTAGCGGTAAAGGGGAGACCCAGTACTTC.